The clone carrying this T cell receptor beta chain was recorded only once. The sample originates from a study of blood T cell repertoires in COVID-19. About the study: COVID-19 samples collected from the United States, Italy and Spain covered acute and convalescent phases. From T cells, B-cell-depleted T cells, or PBMCs came the material, which was cDNA or gDNA.

Profiling relied on immunoSEQ multiplex PCR, and the TCRdb table lists in-frame clones only, not all of them. This sample has over 120,000 clones; around 80% occur once, and the top ten carry roughly a tenth. The germline CDR1 and CDR2 sequences are SGHTA and FQGNSA. The V and J ends lost 4 bases and 10 bases, in that order; junction bases with no gene match: 6. CDR3 size: 15 residues. This rearrangement joins TRBV7-2 to TRBJ2-1, with TRBD2 identical over 14 bases. Sequencing input: peripheral blood. The TCR comes from a man in his 60s with active or convalescent COVID-19. CDR3 bases: TGTGCCAGCAGCTCGACTAGCGGGGGGGGAATGGAGCAGTTCTTC. Its translation is CASSSTSGGGMEQFF.